The clone carrying this T cell receptor (beta chain) is a singleton in its sample. Its specificity is not known. Germline V CDR1 and CDR2: MGHRA, YSYEKL. This CDR3 comprises 15 residues. V lost 0 bases and J lost 4, with 12 bases in between. Here immunoSEQ multiplex PCR was the method, and the copy in TCRdb shows in-frame clones only, minus some. The data contain 25,000 to 30,000 clones, around 81% of them singletons. These data belong to a study of lymphopenia after photon versus proton radiotherapy. Study results and caveats: Proton therapy kept repertoires fairly stable, unlike photons, which gained effector/memory cells. In patients who died, overall survival fell as post-nadir TCR diversity dropped more.

The chain employs TRBV4-1 and TRBJ1-2; perhaps TRBD1 as D (5 bases). The sequence came from a middle-aged man with gastric cancer. This specimen was peripheral blood, taken from a patient treated with photon-based radiotherapy. CDR3: CASSQERGGPYGYTF. The CDR3 nucleotides read TGCGCCAGCAGCCAAGAGCGTGGGGGACCCTATGGCTACACCTTC.